This T cell receptor (beta chain) was documented in a study of identifying expanded T cells in peripheral blood. Study observations and caveats: Differentially abundant clones: approximately 1.3 between replicates, about 16 at 2 to 3 weeks, roughly 18 at four. Approximately two-week clone count variance significantly increased as total template count grew.

No infections or other immune events were documented during collection. Profiling relied on immunoSEQ multiplex PCR, and the TCRdb table lists in-frame clones only, not all of them. Here the sample spans around 100,000 clones, around nine tenths being singletons. Notes on this clone: Its specificity is not known.

Trimming cost V 5 bases and J 0 bases, with 13 bases left between them. The CDR3 runs to 15 residues. Germline V lookup: CDR1 MGHRA, CDR2 YSYEKL. The receptor was derived from a person aged 18 to 70 in good health. The sequencing sample was made of blood. The V call is TRBV4-1, the J call TRBJ1-2; D possibly corresponds to TRBD1 (5 bases). CDR3 residues: CASSGRGAANYGYTF. CDR3 sequence (DNA): TGCGCCAGCAGCGGAAGGGGCGCCGCTAACTATGGCTACACCTTC.